The rows below give T cell receptor beta chains drawn from one sample of a study of blood T cell repertoires in COVID-19. TCRdb's copy holds only in-frame clones and misses some; the assay was immunoSEQ multiplex PCR. The sample lists some 140,000 clones, around 78% occurring once. Sequencing input: peripheral blood. Receptor source: a man of 80 years or more with acute or convalescent COVID-19. CDR3s include the opening cysteine and the closing phenylalanine or tryptophan.

>TRBJ2-1|14|TRBV11-3
CASSSGAAYNEQFF
>TRBJ2-5|15|TRBV6-5
CASSRQVPSQETQYF
>TRBJ1-4|16|TRBV28
CASSPGTGFRRGELFF
>TRBJ2-2|18|TRBV18
CASSPGVTSGGLTGELFF
>TRBJ1-5|15|TRBV7-5
CVRSLVQGCNQPQHF
>TRBJ1-3|15|TRBV9
CASSASGNSGNTIYF
>TRBJ2-1|16|TRBV6-5
CASSYSGLAGGNEQFF
>TRBJ2-1|16|TRBV5-6
CASSLGTGGVYNEQFF
>TRBJ2-5|13|TRBV9
CASSENRGETQYF
>TRBJ2-3|14|TRBV5-1
CASTPLGRSDTQYF
>TRBJ2-5|16|TRBV6-1
CASSGPGTGVQETQYF
>TRBJ2-3|16|TRBV2
CASSENGGGGLGTQYF
>TRBJ1-2|15|TRBV6-4
CASSDSSQGSYGYTF
>TRBJ1-2|12|TRBV6-1
CASSDRTYGYTF
>TRBJ2-7|14|TRBV5-6
CASSFGQGRYEQYF
>TRBJ1-2|16|TRBV30
CAWSVGGAGANYGYTF
>TRBJ1-1|13|TRBV4-2
CASSQDGGQGAFF
>TRBJ1-2|14|TRBV6-5
CASSYSAREYGYTF
>TRBJ1-2|13|TRBV7-9
CASSPQGAYGYTF
>TRBJ2-3|16|TRBV24-1
CATSDPGQDSTDTQYF
>TRBJ2-2|16|TRBV3-1/TRBV3-2
CASSQGDRVISGELFF
>TRBJ1-2|14|TRBV24-1
CATSDDRAIHGYTF
>TRBJ1-5|15|TRBV2
CASRGQGLLNQPQHF
>TRBJ1-4|14|TRBV6-2/TRBV6-3
CASSYGDRAEKLFF
>TRBJ1-2|15|TRBV6-5
CASSPSGQGYYGYTF
>TRBJ2-5|15|TRBV10-3
CAISESGRDQETQYF
>TRBJ2-5|14|TRBV18
CASSGGGIQETQYF
>TRBJ1-4|14|TRBV7-9
CASSPGQGGEKLFF